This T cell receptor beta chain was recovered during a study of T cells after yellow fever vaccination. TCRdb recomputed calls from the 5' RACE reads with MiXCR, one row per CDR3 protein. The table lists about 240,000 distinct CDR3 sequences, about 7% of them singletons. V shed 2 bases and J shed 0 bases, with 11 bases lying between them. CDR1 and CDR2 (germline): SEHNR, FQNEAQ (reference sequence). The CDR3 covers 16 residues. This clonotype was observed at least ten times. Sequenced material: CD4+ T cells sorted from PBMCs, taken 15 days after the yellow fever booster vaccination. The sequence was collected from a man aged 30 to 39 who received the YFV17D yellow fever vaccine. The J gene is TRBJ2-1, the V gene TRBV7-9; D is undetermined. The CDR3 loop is CASSLKAQSSYNEQFF. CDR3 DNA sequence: TGTGCCAGCAGCTTAAAGGCTCAAAGCTCCTACAATGAGCAGTTCTTC.